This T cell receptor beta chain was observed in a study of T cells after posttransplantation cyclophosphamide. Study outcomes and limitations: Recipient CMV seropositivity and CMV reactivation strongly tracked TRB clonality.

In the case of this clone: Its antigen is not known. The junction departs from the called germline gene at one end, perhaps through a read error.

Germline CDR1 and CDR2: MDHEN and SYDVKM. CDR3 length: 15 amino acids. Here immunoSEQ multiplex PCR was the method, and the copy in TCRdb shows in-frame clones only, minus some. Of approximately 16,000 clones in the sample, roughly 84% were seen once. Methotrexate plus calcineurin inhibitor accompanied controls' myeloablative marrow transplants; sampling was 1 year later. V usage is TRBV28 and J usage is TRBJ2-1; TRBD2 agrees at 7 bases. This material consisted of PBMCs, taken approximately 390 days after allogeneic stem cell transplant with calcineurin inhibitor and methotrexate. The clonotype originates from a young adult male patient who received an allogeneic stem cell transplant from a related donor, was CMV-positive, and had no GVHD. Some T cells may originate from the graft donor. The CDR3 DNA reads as TGTGCCAGCAGTTCTCCTAGCGGCTCCTACAGTGAGCAGTTCTTC. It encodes CASSSPSGSYSEQFF.